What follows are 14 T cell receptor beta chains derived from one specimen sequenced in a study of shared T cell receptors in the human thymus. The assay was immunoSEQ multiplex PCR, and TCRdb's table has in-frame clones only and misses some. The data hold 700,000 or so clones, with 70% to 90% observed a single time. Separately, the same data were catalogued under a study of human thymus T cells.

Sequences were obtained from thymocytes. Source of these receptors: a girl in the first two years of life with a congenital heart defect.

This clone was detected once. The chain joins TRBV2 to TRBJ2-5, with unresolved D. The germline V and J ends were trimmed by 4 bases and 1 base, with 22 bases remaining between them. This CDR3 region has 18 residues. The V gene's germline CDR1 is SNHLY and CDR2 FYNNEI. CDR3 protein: CASSVSSRSIVAQETQYF. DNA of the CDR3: TGTGCCAGCAGTGTTTCTAGTCGTTCGATAGTGGCCCAAGAGACCCAGTACTTC. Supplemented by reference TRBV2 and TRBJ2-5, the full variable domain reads EPEVTQTPSHQVTQMGQEVILRCVPISNHLYFYWYRQILGQKVEFLVSFYNNEISEKSEIFDDQFSVERPDGSNFTLKIRSTKLEDSAMYFCASSVSSRSIVAQETQYFGPGTRLLVL.

The CDR3 loop reads CASNVDRDSPLHF. CDR3 DNA: TGTGCCAGCAACGTAGACAGGGATTCACCCCTCCACTTT. This chain connects TRBV7-9 to TRBJ1-6; 7 bases map to TRBD1. This CDR3 region has 13 residues. Per germline, CDR1 SEHNR and CDR2 FQNEAQ (reference sequence). V trimming: 7 bases; J trimming: 8 bases; junction bases outside the gene matches: 5.

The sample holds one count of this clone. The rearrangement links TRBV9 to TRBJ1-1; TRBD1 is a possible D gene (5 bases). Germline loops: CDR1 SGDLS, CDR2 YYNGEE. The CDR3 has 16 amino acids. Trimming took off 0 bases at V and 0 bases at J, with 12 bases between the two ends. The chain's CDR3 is CASSVGQGFMNTEAFF. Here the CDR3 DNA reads TGTGCCAGCAGCGTAGGCCAGGGCTTCATGAACACTGAAGCTTTCTTT.

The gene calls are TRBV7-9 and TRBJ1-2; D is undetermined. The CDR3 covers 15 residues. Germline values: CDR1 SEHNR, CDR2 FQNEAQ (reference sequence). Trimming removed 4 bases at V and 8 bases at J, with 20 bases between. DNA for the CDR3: TGTGCCAGCAGCTCAACCTCAGACCGGGAGGAGGGCTACACCTTC. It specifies CASSSTSDREEGYTF.

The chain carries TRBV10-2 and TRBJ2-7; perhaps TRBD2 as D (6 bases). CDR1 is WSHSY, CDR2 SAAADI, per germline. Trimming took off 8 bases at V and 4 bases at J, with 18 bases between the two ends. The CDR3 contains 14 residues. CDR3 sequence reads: CASHHWRGPYEQYF. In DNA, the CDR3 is TGCGCCAGCCACCATTGGAGGGGACCGTACGAGCAGTACTTC.

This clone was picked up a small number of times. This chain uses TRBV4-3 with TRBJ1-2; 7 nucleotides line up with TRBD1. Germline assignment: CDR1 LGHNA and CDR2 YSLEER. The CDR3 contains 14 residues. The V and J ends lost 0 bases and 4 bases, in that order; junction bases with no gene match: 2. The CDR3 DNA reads TGCGCCAGCAGCCAAGAACAGGGGATCTATGGCTACACCTTC. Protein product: CASSQEQGIYGYTF.

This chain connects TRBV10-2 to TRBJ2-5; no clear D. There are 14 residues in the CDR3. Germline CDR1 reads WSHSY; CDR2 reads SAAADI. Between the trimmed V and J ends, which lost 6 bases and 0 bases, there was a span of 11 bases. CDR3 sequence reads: CASSLWRNQETQYF. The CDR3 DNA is TGCGCCAGCAGCCTGTGGCGGAACCAAGAGACCCAGTACTTC.

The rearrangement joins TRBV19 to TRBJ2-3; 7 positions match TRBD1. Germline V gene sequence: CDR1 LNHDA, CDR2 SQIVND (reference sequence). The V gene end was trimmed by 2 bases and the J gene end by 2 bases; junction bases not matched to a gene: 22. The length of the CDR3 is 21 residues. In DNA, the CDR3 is TGTGCCAGTAGTATAAGGGAAGGGACAGAAGTAATCCCCGGTACCACAGATACGCAGTATTTT. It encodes CASSIREGTEVIPGTTDTQYF.

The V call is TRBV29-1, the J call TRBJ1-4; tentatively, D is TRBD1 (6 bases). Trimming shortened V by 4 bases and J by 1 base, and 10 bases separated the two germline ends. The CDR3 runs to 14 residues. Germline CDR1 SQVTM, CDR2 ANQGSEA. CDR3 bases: TGCAGCGTTGCATACAGGGTAACTAATGAAAAACTGTTTTTT. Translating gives CSVAYRVTNEKLFF. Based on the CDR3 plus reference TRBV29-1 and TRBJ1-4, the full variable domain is SAVISQKPSRDICQRGTSLTIQCQVDSQVTMMFWYRQQPGQSLTLIATANQGSEATYESGFVIDKFPISRPNLTFSTLTVSNMSPEDSSIYLCSVAYRVTNEKLFFGSGTQLSVL.

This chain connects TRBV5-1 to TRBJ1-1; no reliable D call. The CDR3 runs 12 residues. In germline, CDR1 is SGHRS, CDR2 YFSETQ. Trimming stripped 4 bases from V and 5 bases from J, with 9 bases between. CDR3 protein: CASSPRGTEAFF. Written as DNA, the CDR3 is TGCGCCAGCAGCCCTAGAGGGACTGAAGCTTTCTTT.

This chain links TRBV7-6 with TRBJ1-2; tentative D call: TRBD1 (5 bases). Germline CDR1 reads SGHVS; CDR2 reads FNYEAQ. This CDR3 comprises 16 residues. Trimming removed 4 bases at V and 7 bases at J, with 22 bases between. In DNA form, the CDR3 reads TGTGCCAGCAGCTCGGGGGGAACTCCCCAGCCGCGTGGCTACACCTTC. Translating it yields CASSSGGTPQPRGYTF.

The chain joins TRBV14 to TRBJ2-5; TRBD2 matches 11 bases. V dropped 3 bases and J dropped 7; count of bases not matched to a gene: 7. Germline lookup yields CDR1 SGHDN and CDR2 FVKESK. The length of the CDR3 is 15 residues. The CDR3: CASSHLAGGQRTQYF. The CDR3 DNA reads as TGTGCCAGCAGCCATCTAGCGGGGGGCCAAAGGACCCAGTACTTC.

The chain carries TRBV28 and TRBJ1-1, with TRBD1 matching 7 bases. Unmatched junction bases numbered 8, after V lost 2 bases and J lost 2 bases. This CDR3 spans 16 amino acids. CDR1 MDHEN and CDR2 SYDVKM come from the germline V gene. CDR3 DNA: TGTGCCAGCAGTTTAGTGGGCACAGGGGTCAACACTGAAGCTTTCTTT. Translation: CASSLVGTGVNTEAFF.

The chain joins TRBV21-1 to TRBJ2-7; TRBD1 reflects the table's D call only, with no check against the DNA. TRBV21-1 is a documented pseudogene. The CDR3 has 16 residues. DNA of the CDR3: TGTGCCAGCAGCAAACCGGGGACAGGGGAATCCTACGAGCAGTACTTC. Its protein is CASSKPGTGESYEQYF.